The 24 T cell receptor beta chains reported below all come from one sample, sequenced in a study of CD8 T cells in ankylosing spondylitis. Study observations and caveats: Ankylosing spondylitis blood appeared to carry a characteristic TCR beta motif of seven to nine highly homologous variants.

For these TCRs, the target antigens are not known. TCRdb processed the 5' RACE reads anew with MiXCR; each CDR3 protein has one entry. The repertoire has around 890,000 distinct CDR3 sequences, about an eighth of them found once; the top ten carry just over 0.5%. The sequencing sample was made of blood, either unsorted or a sorted T cell fraction (not recorded which). Every receptor here comes from a male donor with ankylosing spondylitis.

This clonotype has more than one count but fewer than ten. This chain joins TRBV11-2 and TRBJ2-1; 11 bases fit TRBD2. The trim removed 5 bases at V and 6 bases at J, leaving 21 bases unmatched. CDR1 and CDR2 from the germline V gene are SGHAT and FQNNGV. The CDR3 spans 20 residues. The CDR3 region has the DNA TGTGCCAGCAGCCCCAAGTGGCGAGGGATAGCGGGAGGGTCCGGCAATGAGCAGTTCTTC. Protein product: CASSPKWRGIAGGSGNEQFF.

This clonotype was observed at least ten times. An end of the junction differs from the germline gene, which may be a read error. The CDR3 bases are TGCAGTGCTAGTCATCCGGACAGGGGGGTCAACGTCCTGACTTTC. Translation gives CSASHPDRGVNVLTF. V gene TRBV20-1 combines with J gene TRBJ2-6; 10 nucleotides line up with TRBD1. This CDR3 contains 15 residues. Germline V gene sequence: CDR1 DFQATT, CDR2 SNEGSKA (reference sequence).

Concerning this clonotype itself: One junction end disagrees with the germline gene, perhaps due to a read error. This rearrangement joins TRBV20-1 to TRBJ2-7, with 12 positions matching TRBD2. The CDR3 is made up of 14 amino acids. Germline V gene lookup returns CDR1 DFQATT and CDR2 SNEGSKA (reference sequence). CDR3 coding DNA: TGCAGTGCTACTCCGATGGCTAGCGGGAGGGCCGGATTCTTC. Protein: CSATPMASGRAGFF.

The CDR3 is CASSLIFWGQGARDNYGYTF. For the CDR3, the DNA is TGTGCCAGCAGCTTAATTTTCTGGGGACAGGGAGCACGTGATAACTATGGCTACACCTTC. The chain joins TRBV7-3 to TRBJ1-2; TRBD1 aligns across 9 bases. Unmatched junction bases numbered 16, after V lost 1 base and J lost 1 base. The CDR3 sequence is 20 residues long. The germline CDR1 and CDR2 sequences are SGHTA and FQGTGA. Filled out from reference TRBV7-3 and TRBJ1-2, the complete variable domain reads GAGVSQTPSNKVTEKGKYVELRCDPISGHTALYWYRQSLGQGPEFLIYFQGTGAADDSGLPNDRFFAVRPEGSVSTLKIQRTERGDSAVYLCASSLIFWGQGARDNYGYTFGSGTRLTVV.

V usage is TRBV20-1 and J usage is TRBJ1-4; TRBD1 might be the D (6 bases). Trimming shortened V by 4 bases and J by 8 bases, and 11 bases separated the two germline ends. The CDR3 is 12 residues long. Germline CDR1 reads DFQATT; CDR2 reads SNEGSKA (reference sequence). The CDR3 reads CSAMNREEKLFF. The CDR3 DNA is TGCAGTGCTATGAACAGGGAAGAAAAACTGTTTTTT.

The CDR3 is CASSYLNAGDYGYTF. In DNA form, the CDR3 reads TGCGCCAGCAGCTACCTAAACGCTGGGGACTATGGCTACACCTTC. The V call is TRBV5-1, the J call TRBJ1-2; D gene unclear. Per germline, CDR1 SGHRS and CDR2 YFSETQ. Between the trimmed V and J ends, which lost 3 bases and 3 bases, there was a span of 15 bases. This CDR3 contains 15 residues.

This chain links TRBV20-1 with TRBJ2-3; possibly TRBD1 for D (5 bases). V lost 3 bases to trimming and J lost 2 bases, with 12 bases between them. This CDR3 has 14 residues. Germline-derived CDR1 and CDR2 are DFQATT and SNEGSKA (reference sequence). The CDR3 DNA reads TGCAGTGCTAGCGATAACAGGTTCACAGATACGCAGTATTTT. This encodes CSASDNRFTDTQYF.

This rearrangement joins TRBV10-3 to TRBJ2-1; 8 bases agree with TRBD1. J gave up 7 bases and V 7 bases, and 9 bases lay outside the gene matches. This CDR3 is 14 amino acids long. Germline CDR1 ENHRY, CDR2 SYGVKD. CDR3 residues: CAITDRGAGNEQFF. DNA for the CDR3: TGTGCCATCACCGACAGGGGCGCGGGGAATGAGCAGTTCTTC.

This clonotype has a count of ten or more. CDR3 protein: CSASSRDRGNTIYF. The CDR3, as DNA: TGCAGTGCTAGTAGCCGGGACAGAGGAAACACCATATATTTT. V usage is TRBV20-1 and J usage is TRBJ1-3, with 7 bases identical to TRBD1. CDR3 size: 14 residues. The ends lost 3 bases at V and 4 bases at J; junction bases unmatched: 6. Looked up from germline, CDR1 is DFQATT and CDR2 is SNEGSKA (reference sequence).

In this sample, this clonotype turned up many times. The chain recombines TRBV5-1 with TRBJ1-2; D perhaps matches TRBD1 (5 bases). Trimming took off 0 bases at V and 6 bases at J, with 12 bases between the two ends. The CDR3 covers 14 residues. Germline CDR1 SGHRS, CDR2 YFSETQ. CDR3 loop: CASSLGPGMDGYTF. Here the CDR3 DNA reads TGCGCCAGCAGCTTGGGTCCAGGGATGGATGGCTACACCTTC.

This chain uses TRBV20-1 with TRBJ2-1; 9 bases are shared with TRBD2. Germline V gene lookup returns CDR1 DFQATT and CDR2 SNEGSKA (reference sequence). The CDR3 runs 13 residues. V shed 6 bases, J shed 7 bases, and the junction held 7 bases outside the gene matches. CDR3 sequence reads: CSANLAGRNEQFF. CDR3 DNA: TGCAGTGCCAACCTAGCGGGGAGGAATGAGCAGTTCTTC.

The chain recombines TRBV20-1 with TRBJ1-1, with D perhaps matching TRBD1 (5 bases). Germline CDR1 and CDR2: DFQATT and SNEGSKA (reference sequence). The CDR3 has 12 residues. Trimming removed 5 bases at V and 8 bases at J, with 15 bases between. As DNA, the CDR3 is TGCAGTGCTGGGGACGACCTGGGGGAAGCTTTCTTT. Its protein is CSAGDDLGEAFF.

This chain uses TRBV4-3 with TRBJ1-2, with D possibly TRBD1 on 5 matching bases. The length of the CDR3 is 13 residues. Germline V gives CDR1 LGHNA, CDR2 YSLEER. V dropped 4 bases and J dropped 4 bases, with 10 bases sitting between them. CDR3 amino acids: CASSPTGTYGYTF. In DNA form, the CDR3 reads TGCGCCAGCAGCCCTACAGGAACCTATGGCTACACCTTC.

In this sample, this clonotype turned up a few times. J is TRBJ2-1 and V is TRBV19; D gene unclear. V gave up 3 bases and J gave up 8 bases, with 14 bases separating them. Germline assignment: CDR1 LNHDA and CDR2 SQIVND (reference sequence). This CDR3 contains 14 residues. CDR3 loop: CASSMQLLMDEQFF. Here the CDR3 DNA reads TGTGCCAGTAGTATGCAACTATTGATGGATGAGCAGTTCTTC.

The gene calls are TRBV27 and TRBJ1-1, with TRBD1 as a possible D gene (6 bases). The CDR3 contains 15 residues. Between the trimmed V and J ends, which lost 5 bases and 1 base, there was a span of 14 bases. Germline assignment: CDR1 MNHEY and CDR2 SMNVEV (reference sequence). The CDR3 spells CASSPQGSPNTEAFF. DNA for the CDR3: TGTGCCAGCAGTCCACAGGGATCCCCGAACACTGAAGCTTTCTTT.

J is TRBJ2-4 and V is TRBV24-1, with a tentative D call TRBD2 (6 bases). V gave up 1 base and J gave up 11 bases, with 11 bases separating them. The length of the CDR3 is 13 residues. In germline, CDR1 is KGHDR, CDR2 SFDVKD. The CDR3 is CATSDFGSGVQYF. The CDR3 DNA follows: TGTGCCACCAGTGATTTTGGTTCGGGAGTTCAGTACTTC.

V gene TRBV20-1 combines with J gene TRBJ1-2, with TRBD1 as a possible D gene (6 bases). The length of the CDR3 is 11 residues. Per the germline V gene, CDR1 is DFQATT and CDR2 is SNEGSKA (reference sequence). The chain's CDR3 is CREQGSYGYTF. The CDR3 DNA sequence: TGCAGGGAACAGGGTAGCTATGGCTACACCTTC.

The sample holds many counts of this clonotype. J is TRBJ2-1 and V is TRBV7-9; 13 bases line up with TRBD2. Germline V gives CDR1 SEHNR, CDR2 FQNEAQ (reference sequence). V dropped 4 bases and J dropped 9; count of bases not matched to a gene: 6. The CDR3 consists of 15 residues. The CDR3 region has the DNA TGTGCCAGCAGCTCTCCGGGACTAGCGGGAACTGAGCAGTTCTTC. Translating it yields CASSSPGLAGTEQFF.

This clonotype was detected a few times. This chain uses TRBV6-5 with TRBJ1-2; no reliable D call. Trimming removed 0 bases at V and 0 bases at J, with 8 bases between. The CDR3 extends over 15 amino acids. CDR1 is MNHEY, CDR2 SVGAGI, per germline. The CDR3 region is CASSYSGFANYGYTF. DNA of the CDR3: TGTGCCAGCAGTTACTCAGGCTTTGCTAACTATGGCTACACCTTC.

At least ten counts were recorded for this clonotype. This rearrangement joins TRBV12-3 or TRBV12-4 to TRBJ1-2; D uncertain. Trimming took 7 bases from V and 8 from J, leaving 20 bases between them. The CDR3 spans 14 residues. CDR3 DNA: TGTGCCAGCAACTCCCCCGGTAGCCCTGGGGGCTACACCTTC. Protein sequence: CASNSPGSPGGYTF.

The CDR3 DNA reads TGTGCCAGCAGCGAACCCAACAATGAGCAGTTCTTC. It codes for CASSEPNNEQFF. The chain recombines TRBV6-5 with TRBJ2-1; D uncertain. Germline CDR1 and CDR2: MNHEY and SVGAGI. V gave up 6 bases and J gave up 5 bases, with 8 bases separating them. This CDR3 is built from 12 residues.

This clonotype appeared a few times. V and J are TRBV6-1 and TRBJ1-5, with a weak D call TRBD1 (6 bases). Per germline, CDR1 MNHNS and CDR2 SASEGT. The CDR3 runs 16 residues. The germline V and J ends were trimmed by 6 bases and 3 bases, with 18 bases remaining between them. This chain's CDR3 is CASSLNPGGINQPQHF. DNA of the CDR3: TGTGCCAGCAGCTTGAATCCGGGGGGCATCAATCAGCCCCAGCATTTT.

The V and J genes are TRBV20-1 and TRBJ2-1; no reliable D call. Germline V lookup: CDR1 DFQATT, CDR2 SNEGSKA (reference sequence). Trimming stripped 5 bases from V and 5 bases from J, with 10 bases between. The CDR3 sequence is 12 residues long. As DNA, the CDR3 is TGCAGTGCTCTATCACTTAACAATGAGCAGTTCTTC. Protein sequence: CSALSLNNEQFF.

The gene calls are TRBV20-1 and TRBJ1-2, with no clear D. This CDR3 comprises 12 residues. The V gene's germline CDR1 is DFQATT and CDR2 SNEGSKA (reference sequence). The ends were cut back, 3 bases at V and 6 bases at J, with 11 bases in the middle. CDR3 sequence: CSASRGLDGYTF. The CDR3 DNA reads TGCAGTGCTAGTAGAGGCCTCGATGGCTACACCTTC.